This T cell receptor beta chain was sequenced in a study of neurological immune-mediated disorders. Study-wide context: In a group of some 35 multiple sclerosis patients, some 31 had the relapsing-remitting type and 3 had the secondary progressive type. Study findings and constraints: HTLV-1-associated myelopathy showed the most TCR clonal expansion; multiple sclerosis the least, below healthy controls. CDR3 amino acid sequences of expanded clones were not shared across subjects, a result suggesting private repertoires in all groups.

The cDNA was produced through 5'RACE with 10-nucleotide random UMIs. TCRdb redid the calling of the 5' RACE reads with MiXCR, one entry per CDR3 protein. Seen here are some 65,000 distinct CDR3 sequences, 4.1% observed once, and the top ten hold just over 2.5%. This clonotype was found many times. Its antigen is undetermined. The clonotype was recovered from a man aged 50 to 60 with multiple sclerosis. Input material: PBMCs.

CDR3 residues: CASSQGPRSNNSPLHF. CDR3 DNA: TGCGCCAGCAGCCAAGGCCCCCGGTCTAACAATTCACCCCTCCACTTT. V gene TRBV4-1 combines with J gene TRBJ1-6; D call uncertain. The V gene's germline CDR1 is MGHRA and CDR2 YSYEKL. Trimming removed 1 base at V and 7 bases at J, with 14 bases between. This CDR3 is built from 16 residues.